This T cell receptor (beta chain) came from a study of TIL therapy for anti-PD-1-resistant metastatic lung cancer. The immunoSEQ assay was v3. TCRdb's table, derived via immunoSEQ multiplex PCR, lists solely in-frame clones and lacks some. The sample has about 95,000 clones; less than 70% are singletons. Time point noted: pre-treatment sample, taken before nivolumab and TIL therapy. Most excised metastases sampled were pleural nodules or supraclavicular lymph nodes. Stage 4 NSCLC adults joined between late 2017 and January 2020. The CDR3 totals 15 residues. The V and J ends lost 4 bases and 7 bases, in that order; junction bases with no gene match: 8. Germline CDR1 reads MDHEN; CDR2 reads SYDVKM.

Sequenced material: tumor tissue, taken at baseline. The receptor comes from a person aged 25 to 80 with non-small cell lung cancer. The rearrangement joins TRBV28 to TRBJ2-1; 9 positions match TRBD2. This CDR3 is CASSWAGGPGNEQFF. Here the CDR3 DNA reads TGTGCCAGCAGTTGGGCGGGAGGGCCCGGGAATGAGCAGTTCTTC.